A selection of T cell receptor beta chains follows, all from one sample in a study of blood T cell repertoires in COVID-19. Using immunoSEQ multiplex PCR, the repertoire was profiled, and TCRdb retains in-frame clones only, with some absent. The sample includes about 240,000 clones, about 86% of them seen just once. Sequencing used peripheral blood. These receptors were collected from a man between 60 and 70 years old with acute or convalescent COVID-19. Each CDR3 is given with its conserved first and last residue. D genes are given only for firm matches. Clone size is shown for a subset of rows, as once, few, many or a class of expanded clone.

cdr3_nt | cdr3_aa | v_call | d_call | clone_size | j_call
TGTGCCAGCAGTTCCCAAGGCGGAGATAATTCACCCCTCCACTTT | CASSSQGGDNSPLHF | TRBV6-4 | NA | NA | TRBJ1-6
TGTGCCAGCAGCGTAGGAGTGCAGGGTAGCTCCTACGAGCAGTACTTC | CASSVGVQGSSYEQYF | TRBV9 | NA | NA | TRBJ2-7
TGTGCCAGCAGCCACGGGGAGGAGACCCAGTACTTC | CASSHGEETQYF | TRBV3-1/TRBV3-2 | NA | NA | TRBJ2-5
TGTGCCAGCAGCTTAGGCCCATCAGCGGGGTTGGATACGCAGTATTTT | CASSLGPSAGLDTQYF | TRBV11-3 | TRBD2 | few | TRBJ2-3
TGTGCCAGCAGCCTGGGGGTTGGACAGCAGAATTCACCCCTCCACTTT | CASSLGVGQQNSPLHF | TRBV7-8 | NA | once | TRBJ1-6
TGCGCCAGCAGCTTAACAGGGAGCTCCTACAATGAGCAGTTCTTC | CASSLTGSSYNEQFF | TRBV5-1 | NA | few | TRBJ2-1
TGTGCCAGTTCGGGACTAGCGGGAGGGGAAAGTGAGACCCAGTACTTC | CASSGLAGGESETQYF | TRBV19 | TRBD2 | NA | TRBJ2-5
TGTGCCAGCAGCTCCGTTGGACTAGCGGGGGCCAATGAGCAGTTCTTC | CASSSVGLAGANEQFF | TRBV7-2 | TRBD2 | NA | TRBJ2-1
TGTGCCAGCAGTGTCCTAGCGGGAAATTACAATGAGCAGTTCTTC | CASSVLAGNYNEQFF | TRBV28 | TRBD2 | NA | TRBJ2-1
TGTGCCAGCAGCCCCAGGGTCTACAATGAGCAGTTCTTC | CASSPRVYNEQFF | TRBV11-2 | NA | NA | TRBJ2-1
TGTGCCAGCAGCCAAGATTTGAGGAACACTGAAGCTTTCTTT | CASSQDLRNTEAFF | TRBV14 | NA | NA | TRBJ1-1
TGTGCCTGGAGTGGGTTCGAACAGGGGGCCGGTGGCTACACCTTC | CAWSGFEQGAGGYTF | TRBV30 | TRBD1 | NA | TRBJ1-2
TGTGCCATCAGTGCGTCGCGGGGGACTAGCGGAACCTACGAGCAGTACTTC | CAISASRGTSGTYEQYF | TRBV10-3 | TRBD2 | NA | TRBJ2-7
TGTGCCAGCAGCTTGCAGGTCCTGAACACTGAAGCTTTCTTT | CASSLQVLNTEAFF | TRBV21-1 | NA | NA | TRBJ1-1
TGTGCCAGCAGCTCTACAGGGGGCCCCCTCTATGAGCAGTTCTTC | CASSSTGGPLYEQFF | TRBV9 | TRBD1 | NA | TRBJ2-1
TGCAGCGTTCAGTTGACGGGGAACCCAGCCGGCTACACCTTC | CSVQLTGNPAGYTF | TRBV29-1 | NA | NA | TRBJ1-2
TGTGCCAGCAGCCAGGACAGGGTCGGGGGCTACACCTTC | CASSQDRVGGYTF | TRBV14 | TRBD1 | NA | TRBJ1-2
TGTGCCAGCAGACGACAGGGACGTTCCAACACTGAAGCTTTCTTT | CASRRQGRSNTEAFF | TRBV5-5 | TRBD1 | NA | TRBJ1-1
TGTGCCAGCACCAGTCCAGGTGGCTACACCTTC | CASTSPGGYTF | TRBV19 | NA | few | TRBJ1-2
TGTGCCAGCAGGGAACAGGGGGCTCTCGGCTACACCTTC | CASREQGALGYTF | TRBV2 | TRBD1 | NA | TRBJ1-2
TGTGCCAGCAGCTTGAGTAGCGGCGAGTTCTTC | CASSLSSGEFF | TRBV5-4 | NA | NA | TRBJ2-1
TGTGCCAGCAGTCGGACTCAGGCGGTCGACCAGTACTTC | CASSRTQAVDQYF | TRBV7-8 | NA | NA | TRBJ2-7
TGCGCCAGCTACCAGGGACTAGCGGGAGTAGATACGCAGTATTTT | CASYQGLAGVDTQYF | TRBV5-1 | TRBD2 | NA | TRBJ2-3
TGTGCCAGCACCCGTAACTATGGCTACACCTTC | CASTRNYGYTF | TRBV28 | NA | once | TRBJ1-2
TGTGCCAGCAGCTTAGGGCCGTTCCAAGAGACCCAGTACTTC | CASSLGPFQETQYF | TRBV7-9 | NA | NA | TRBJ2-5
TGTGCCAGCTCACCCCGGACAGGGGGCTACAATGAGCAGTTCTTC | CASSPRTGGYNEQFF | TRBV18 | TRBD1 | NA | TRBJ2-1
TGTGCCAGCAGCTCAGGGGGCCGGGGGGATACGCAGTATTTT | CASSSGGRGDTQYF | TRBV11-1 | TRBD1 | NA | TRBJ2-3
TGTGCCAGCAGTCCCGGTAGCGGGAGGGACGCAGATACGCAGTATTTT | CASSPGSGRDADTQYF | TRBV28 | TRBD2 | NA | TRBJ2-3
TGCGCCAGCAGCCAAGGGAACAGGGGGCTCGATTCAGAGGCTTTCTTT | CASSQGNRGLDSEAFF | TRBV4-3 | TRBD1 | NA | TRBJ1-1
TGCAGCTCCCATGGTGGGCCCGCAGCCGAGACCCAGTACTTC | CSSHGGPAAETQYF | TRBV29-1 | NA | once | TRBJ2-5
TGTGCCTGGAGTCACGGGGGACAGGGTCACCAGCCCCAGCATTTT | CAWSHGGQGHQPQHF | TRBV30 | TRBD1 | NA | TRBJ1-5
TGTGCCTGGAAGACAGGGATACGGGCTAATGAAAAACTGTTTTTT | CAWKTGIRANEKLFF | TRBV30 | TRBD1 | once | TRBJ1-4
TGTGCCAGCAGTTTACCACTTAGCAATCAGCCCCAGCATTTT | CASSLPLSNQPQHF | TRBV28 | NA | NA | TRBJ1-5
TGCGCCAGCAGGAACACGGCAGGGGCCTACGAGCAGTACTTC | CASRNTAGAYEQYF | TRBV5-1 | NA | few | TRBJ2-7
TGTGCCAGCAGCGTAGGCCAGGGGGAGACCCAGTACTTC | CASSVGQGETQYF | TRBV21-1 | NA | once | TRBJ2-5
TGTGCCAGCAGCTTTGGGGACAGGGGAGGCGAGACCCAGTACTTC | CASSFGDRGGETQYF | TRBV7-9 | TRBD1 | NA | TRBJ2-5
TGTGCCAGCAGTGAAGGGCACAGTAGCAATCAGCCCCAGCATTTT | CASSEGHSSNQPQHF | TRBV6-1 | NA | NA | TRBJ1-5
TGTGCCAGCAGCCAAGTCTTCGGACAGCTTCAAGAGACCCAGTACTTC | CASSQVFGQLQETQYF | TRBV14 | NA | NA | TRBJ2-5
TGTGCCAGCGTCCTTGGGACAGCCCTGGAGCAGTACTTC | CASVLGTALEQYF | TRBV6-5 | TRBD1 | NA | TRBJ2-7
TGTGCCAGCAGCCCCACACGCAGCTCCTACAATGAGCAGTTCTTC | CASSPTRSSYNEQFF | TRBV3-1/TRBV3-2 | NA | NA | TRBJ2-1
TGTGCCAGCAGCGCTTGGACTAGCGGGATCTCCTACAATGAGCAGTTCTTC | CASSAWTSGISYNEQFF | TRBV11-3 | TRBD2 | few | TRBJ2-1
TGTGCCAGCAGCTTGATGTGGAGTGAGTCCGAGCAGTACTTC | CASSLMWSESEQYF | TRBV7-8 | NA | NA | TRBJ2-7
TGTGCCAGCAGTTTATCGAGGCAGAGGAGGACGCAGTATTTT | CASSLSRQRRTQYF | TRBV27 | NA | NA | TRBJ2-3
TGTGCCAGCAGCCCCTACAGGGATGGGACCGGGGAGCTGTTTTTT | CASSPYRDGTGELFF | TRBV28 | NA | NA | TRBJ2-2
TGTGCCAGCAGTGATTCCCATCCGAGGGCTAATCAGCCCCAGCATTTT | CASSDSHPRANQPQHF | TRBV6-1 | NA | NA | TRBJ1-5
TGTGCCACCAGCAGAATACTAGCGGGAGAAGTCCAGACCGGGGAGCTGTTTTTT | CATSRILAGEVQTGELFF | TRBV15 | TRBD2 | NA | TRBJ2-2
TGTGCCAGCGGCACCAGGGGGCGAGAAAACATTCAGTACTTC | CASGTRGRENIQYF | TRBV25-1 | TRBD1 | NA | TRBJ2-4
TGTGCCAGCAGCCTCCTACTAGCGGGAACCTACGAGCAGTACTTC | CASSLLLAGTYEQYF | TRBV7-3 | TRBD2 | NA | TRBJ2-7
TGCGCCAGCAGCCGCCCGTCCCAGGGTTACAATGAGCAGTTCTTC | CASSRPSQGYNEQFF | TRBV4-1 | NA | few | TRBJ2-1
TGTGCCAGCAGCTCTATGATTTCCCTTAGCGGGCTGCCCTACGAGCAGTACTTC | CASSSMISLSGLPYEQYF | TRBV7-2 | TRBD2 | few | TRBJ2-7
TGTGCCAGTAGCCCGGTGGAGAGAATGCGGCAAAACACCGGGGAGCTGTTTTTT | CASSPVERMRQNTGELFF | TRBV19 | NA | NA | TRBJ2-2